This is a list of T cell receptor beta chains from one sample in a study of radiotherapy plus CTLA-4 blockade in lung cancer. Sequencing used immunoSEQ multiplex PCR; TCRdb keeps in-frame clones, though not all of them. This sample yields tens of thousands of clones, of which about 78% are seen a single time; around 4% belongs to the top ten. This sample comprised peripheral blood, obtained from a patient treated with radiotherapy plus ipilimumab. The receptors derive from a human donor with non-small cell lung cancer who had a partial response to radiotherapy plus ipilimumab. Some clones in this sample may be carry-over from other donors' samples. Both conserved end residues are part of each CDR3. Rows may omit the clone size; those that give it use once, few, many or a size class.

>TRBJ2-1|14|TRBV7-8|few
CASSLTSGPNEQFF
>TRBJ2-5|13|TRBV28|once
CASSLGRVETQYF
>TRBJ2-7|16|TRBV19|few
CASSRGGRGPSYEQYF
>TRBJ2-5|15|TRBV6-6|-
CASSSASGLQETQYF
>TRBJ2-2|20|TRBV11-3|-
CASSHTPSPLEGGPDGELFF
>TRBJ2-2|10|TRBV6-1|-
CASRGRGAVF
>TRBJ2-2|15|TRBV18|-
CASSPGQDLTGELFF
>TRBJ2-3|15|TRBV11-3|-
CASSSGMRGADTQYF
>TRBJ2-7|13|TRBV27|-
CASRVTGVHEQYF
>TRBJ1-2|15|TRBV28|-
CASSQVRRTGHGYTF
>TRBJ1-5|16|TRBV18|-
CASSPQEAPQYQPQHF
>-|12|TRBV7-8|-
CASRETAYEQYF
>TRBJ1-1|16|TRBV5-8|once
CASSLGPGLVNTEAFF
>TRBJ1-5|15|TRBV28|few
CASSSIRTPGQPQHF
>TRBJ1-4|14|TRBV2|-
CASTEDRDRVKLFF
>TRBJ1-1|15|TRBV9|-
CASSADRGLKTEAFF
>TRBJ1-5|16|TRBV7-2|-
CASSLQTGVSNQPQHF
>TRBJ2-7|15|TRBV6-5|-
CASRPRMGGTSEQYF
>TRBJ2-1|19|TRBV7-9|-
CASRNTTGLAGSSYNEQFF
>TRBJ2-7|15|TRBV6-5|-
CASTPPGRGDYEQYF
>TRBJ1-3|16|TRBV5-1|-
CASSLQTILPGNTIYF
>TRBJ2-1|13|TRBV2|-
CASNLAGGNEQFF
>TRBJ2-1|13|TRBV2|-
CASRASGNPPGFF
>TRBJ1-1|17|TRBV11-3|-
CASSLGPLAGAGTEAFF
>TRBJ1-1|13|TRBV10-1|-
CASSATENTEAFF
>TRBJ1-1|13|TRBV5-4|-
CASRIHMNTEAFF
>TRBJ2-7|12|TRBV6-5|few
CASRRGGTEQYF
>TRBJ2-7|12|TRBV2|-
CASSETSGEQYF
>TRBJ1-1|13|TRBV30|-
CAWSSGYQGRAFF
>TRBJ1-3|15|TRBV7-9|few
CASSLAGAQGNTIYF
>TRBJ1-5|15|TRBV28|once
CASSRAAGINQPQHF
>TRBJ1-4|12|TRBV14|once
CASSQVREKLFF
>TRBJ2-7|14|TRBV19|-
CASSSWDRGYEQYF
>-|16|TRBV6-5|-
CASSYSWRGVSYEQYF
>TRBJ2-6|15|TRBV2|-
CASRIQGAGANVLTF
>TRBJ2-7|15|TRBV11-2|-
CASSPKGQGKGEQYF
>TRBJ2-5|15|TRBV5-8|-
CASSLGDSGPETQYF
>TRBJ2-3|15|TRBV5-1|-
CASSLPGSGTDTQYF
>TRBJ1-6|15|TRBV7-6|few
CASSRGTGYNSPLHF
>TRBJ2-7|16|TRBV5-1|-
CASSLVGGGGVDEQYF
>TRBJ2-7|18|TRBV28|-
CASRGGRIGTSETYEQYF
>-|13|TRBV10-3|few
CAIRTGSNYEQYF
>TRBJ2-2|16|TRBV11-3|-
CASSPISGGATGELFF